This T cell receptor (beta chain) is drawn from a study of T cell responses to AZD1222 COVID-19 vaccine. Study-wide context: Pooling of second doses given at about 4 or about 12 weeks was done.

This table comes from immunoSEQ multiplex PCR, and its TCRdb copy is limited to in-frame clones, with some not included. The sample shows around 110,000 clones, just over 85% of them seen only once. As for this clone: Its antigen is still unknown.

CDR3 length: 13 residues. Germline values: CDR1 SGHTA, CDR2 FQGTGA. Trimming pared 6 bases from V and 5 bases from J, leaving 11 bases between. Whole-study results and caveats: Repertoire samples came only from after the peak T cell response. Spike-specific TCR breadth and depth both grew after two AZD1222 doses. The donor cohort was predominantly white British with a female majority, and clonal diversity may have been underestimated.

The sequencing here drew on peripheral blood, taken on day 0 of AZD1222 vaccination. V gene TRBV7-3 combines with J gene TRBJ2-1; D is unresolved. The receptor was isolated from an adult in good health. The CDR3 protein is CASSLRPHNEQFF. CDR3 DNA: TGTGCCAGCAGTCTGAGACCGCACAATGAGCAGTTCTTC. Using reference TRBV7-3 and TRBJ2-1 for the parts outside the CDR3, the full variable domain is GAGVSQTPSNKVTEKGKYVELRCDPISGHTALYWYRQSLGQGPEFLIYFQGTGAADDSGLPNDRFFAVRPEGSVSTLKIQRTERGDSAVYLCASSLRPHNEQFFGPGTRLTVL.